The clone carrying this TCR beta chain was counted a few times. The target antigen is unknown. This sample is drawn from a study of T cell repertoires in cytomegalovirus infection. Across the study: It was recently identified HLA-C-restricted and well-studied HLA-B-restricted CMV epitopes that the study used. Indications of both CMV infection and matching HLA type were provided by public TCR beta signatures. Study-level points and caveats: Predominance within the ex vivo response was attributable to HLA-C-restricted CMV-specific TCR beta clonotypes.

TCRdb reprocessed the reads with MiXCR, giving one entry per CDR3 protein. The profile shows 570,000 or so distinct CDR3 sequences, under 45% of them singletons. Germline CDR1 and CDR2: MNHEY and SVGEGT. CDR3 length: 14 amino acids. V was pared by 0 bases and J by 0 bases, with 5 bases between. This chain joins TRBV6-2 or TRBV6-3 and TRBJ1-1; tentative D call: TRBD1 (5 bases). The clonotype originates from a human donor in good health (CMV status not recorded). Some clones in this sample may be carry-over from other donors' samples. Sequencing was performed on cultured PBMCs, taken from culture after CMV antigen stimulation. CDR3 amino acids: CASSYSGVNTEAFF. The CDR3 coding sequence is TGTGCCAGCAGTTACTCGGGGGTGAACACTGAAGCTTTCTTT.